This T cell receptor beta chain was obtained from a study of T-cell memory formation after mild COVID-19 (dated by TCRdb to 2020 to 2022). In terms of the full investigation: Most TCR sequence clusters were specific to one of the two donors. The cohort comprised two young, previously healthy adult volunteers, one female and one male. Longitudinal TCRalpha and TCRbeta repertoire sequencing tracked T-cell clones expanding and contracting after mild COVID-19 in two donors.

Ficoll-Paque density gradient centrifugation was the method used to isolate PBMCs. Sequenced on an Illumina NovaSeq 6000. Using 5'RACE with constant-segment primers, TCRalpha and TCRbeta cDNA libraries were constructed, with sample barcodes and unique molecular identifiers added in the process. RNA was extracted from every sample with Trizol reagent. Libraries were amplified in two PCR steps, with a second sample barcode and Illumina TruSeq adapters added in the second step. Libraries were sequenced on an Illumina NovaSeq with 2 x 150 bp paired-end reads. The authors' analysis ran thus. Demultiplexing of reads and collapsing into UMI-guided consensus sequences were performed with migec v1.2.7. With mixcr v2.1.11, UMI consensuses were aligned to TRA and TRB V and J templates and assembled into clonotypes. Expanded or contracted clonotypes were those called significant by both edgeR and NoisET, with noise models trained on biological replicates. For edgeR calls, the cutoffs were a false discovery rate-adjusted p below 0.01 and a log2 fold-change threshold of 1. PCA with hierarchical clustering of max-normalized trajectories of the 1000 most abundant clonotypes was used as exploratory dynamics analysis. Each responding clone was given a CD4 or CD8 phenotype based on the CD4+ and CD8+ repertoires, which had been sequenced separately. TCRdb redid the processing of the public reads, applying fastp at Q25 and MiXCR, and retained in-frame beta chains. Records with the same CDR3 protein are collapsed into one entry carrying the most frequent genes and DNA. The V and J calls and clone size come from TCRdb's table, not from the authors' own analysis. The sample table lists hundreds of thousands of distinct CDR3 sequences, roughly an eighth of them with a count of one. 22% of the sample belongs to the ten largest clones.

This clonotype was recorded a few times. Its antigen is currently not known. Base quality data are lacking; no much larger clone is found one base away. The investigation overall reported the following: The study covered only two mild cases, and larger cohorts including severe cases with pre-infection samples were considered necessary. SARS-CoV-2 specificity of the second-wave clones peaking on day 37 was not confirmed. Some responding clones were detected in pre-infection memory, which suggested that pre-existing cross-reactive memory T cells had joined the SARS-CoV-2 response. Contracting CD4+ clones turned up mainly in the CM and EM memory subsets, whereas EMRA was where CD8+ clones were enriched. From day 15 to 85, contracting clones showed balanced CD4/CD8 phenotypes, whereas a second wave of clones that expanded from day 15 to 37 leaned towards CD4+.

The specimen sequenced was PBMCs or a T cell subset sorted from them (not recorded which). This sequence was found in a man in his late teens or twenties who had mild COVID-19 (a few samples of this study predate the infection). The sample titles of this study are shuffled in the database, so cell type and time point are left out; the donor was told from shared clones.

The DNA reads TGTGCCAGCAGGACTAGCGGGGGAGTTGAGACCCAGTACTTC. Its product reads: CASRTSGGVETQYF. The rearrangement combines TRBV7-9 with TRBJ2-5, and TRBD2 matches 12 of the central bases. Looking up the germline V gene (reference sequence) yields CDR1 SEHNR and CDR2 FQNEAQ. V and J are trimmed by 6 bases and 5 bases, and the gene matches miss 4 bases of the junction. The CDR3 contains 14 residues, cysteine and phenylalanine counted. The kept DNA is CDR3 alone, 42 bases in frame from the first base.